This passage covers 4 T cell receptor beta chains from one sample sequenced in a study of blood T cell repertoires in COVID-19. Sequenced by immunoSEQ multiplex PCR; TCRdb stores in-frame clones only, minus some. The table lists 90,000 to 130,000 clones, about 80% of them singletons. The sequenced material came from peripheral blood. The receptor source for this set is a woman older than 75 with acute or convalescent COVID-19.

The chain couples TRBV4-2 to TRBJ1-3; the D gene is possibly TRBD1 (5 bases). The CDR3 is made up of 18 amino acids. V was shortened by 0 bases and J by 4 bases, with 19 bases between the two germline ends. Germline CDR1 reads LGHNA; CDR2 reads YNFKEQ. The CDR3 coding sequence is TGTGCCAGCAGCCAAGATCTTGTTCGTCAGGGAGGCGGAAACACCATATATTTT. Its protein is CASSQDLVRQGGGNTIYF.

This chain connects TRBV4-2 to TRBJ2-1; the match to TRBD1 covers 9 bases. V trimming: 4 bases; J trimming: 9 bases; junction bases outside the gene matches: 10. CDR3 length: 15 residues. The V gene's germline CDR1 is LGHNA and CDR2 YNFKEQ. This chain's CDR3 is CASSPRAQGAGEQFF. CDR3 in DNA: TGTGCCAGCAGCCCCCGCGCACAGGGGGCCGGTGAGCAGTTCTTC.

The genes are TRBV6-4 and TRBJ1-1; TRBD1 agrees at 8 bases. Germline CDR1 reads MRHNA; CDR2 reads SNTAGT. This CDR3 contains 14 residues. The junction had 8 bases not matched to a gene; V was cut back by 6 bases and J by 5 bases. CDR3 sequence (DNA): TGTGCCAGCAGAAAGATGACAGGGGTGACTGAAGCTTTCTTT. This translates into CASRKMTGVTEAFF.

This chain joins TRBV4-2 and TRBJ2-7; TRBD1 aligns across 9 bases. The CDR3 is made up of 17 amino acids. Trimming took 4 bases from V and 4 from J; bases not matched to a gene: 14. Germline V gene lookup returns CDR1 LGHNA and CDR2 YNFKEQ. The CDR3 is CASSPPPTGGAGYEQYF. Written as DNA, the CDR3 is TGTGCCAGCAGCCCCCCACCCACAGGGGGCGCAGGATACGAGCAGTACTTC.